This T cell receptor beta chain was documented in a study of blood T cell repertoires in COVID-19. Germline CDR1 SQVTM, CDR2 ANQGSEA. Unmatched junction bases numbered 4, after V lost 6 bases and J lost 1 base. CDR3 length: 14 amino acids. This clone was seen more than once but under ten times. Here immunoSEQ multiplex PCR was the method, and the copy in TCRdb shows in-frame clones only, minus some. The data show around 250,000 clones, 91% seen once. This chain joins TRBV29-1 and TRBJ1-1; 11 nucleotides agree with TRBD1. The sequence derives from a human donor in a cohort exposed to, infected with or recovered from COVID-19 (not recorded which). The donor label of this sample is uncertain. What was sequenced was PBMCs or T cells enriched from blood (not recorded which). CDR3 amino acids: CSVVGTGGNTEAFF. The CDR3 coding sequence is TGCAGCGTCGTCGGGACAGGGGGGAACACTGAAGCTTTCTTT.